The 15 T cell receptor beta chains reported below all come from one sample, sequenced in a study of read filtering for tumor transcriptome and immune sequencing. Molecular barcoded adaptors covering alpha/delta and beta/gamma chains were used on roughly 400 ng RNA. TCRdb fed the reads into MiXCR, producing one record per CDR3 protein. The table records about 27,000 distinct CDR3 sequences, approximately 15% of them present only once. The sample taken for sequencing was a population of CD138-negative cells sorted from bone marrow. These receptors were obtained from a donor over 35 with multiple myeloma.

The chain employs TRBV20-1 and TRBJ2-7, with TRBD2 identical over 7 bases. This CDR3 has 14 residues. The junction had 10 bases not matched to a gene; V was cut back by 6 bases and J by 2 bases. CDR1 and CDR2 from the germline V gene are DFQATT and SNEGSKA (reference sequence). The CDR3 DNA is TGCAGTGCGGCCCGCGGGAGCCCCCCCTACGAGCAGTACTTC. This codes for CSAARGSPPYEQYF.

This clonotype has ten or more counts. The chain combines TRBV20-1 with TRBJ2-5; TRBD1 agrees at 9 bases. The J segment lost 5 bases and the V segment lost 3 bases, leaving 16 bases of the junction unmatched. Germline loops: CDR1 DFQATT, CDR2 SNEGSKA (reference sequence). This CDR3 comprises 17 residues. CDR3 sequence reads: CSARGNAPDRGLETQYF. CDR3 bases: TGCAGTGCTAGGGGAAATGCCCCGGACAGGGGACTCGAGACCCAGTACTTC.

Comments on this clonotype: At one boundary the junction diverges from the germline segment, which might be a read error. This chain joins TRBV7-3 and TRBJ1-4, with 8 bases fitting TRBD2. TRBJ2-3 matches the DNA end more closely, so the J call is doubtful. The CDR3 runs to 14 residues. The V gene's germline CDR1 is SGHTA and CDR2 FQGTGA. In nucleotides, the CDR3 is TGTGCCAGTAGCTTAATCGGGAGGGCCGATCCGCAGTATTTT. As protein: CASSLIGRADPQYF.

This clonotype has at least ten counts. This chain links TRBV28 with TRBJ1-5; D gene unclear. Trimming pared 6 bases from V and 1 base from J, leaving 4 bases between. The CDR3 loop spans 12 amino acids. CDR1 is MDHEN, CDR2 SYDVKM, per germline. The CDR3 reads CASSESNQPQHF. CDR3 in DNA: TGTGCCAGCAGCGAAAGCAATCAGCCCCAGCATTTT.

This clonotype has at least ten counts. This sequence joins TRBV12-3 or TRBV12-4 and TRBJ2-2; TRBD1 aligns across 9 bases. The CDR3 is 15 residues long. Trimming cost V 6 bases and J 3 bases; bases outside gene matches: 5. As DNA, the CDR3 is TGTGCCAGCAGCCAAAACAGGGGGCACACCGGGGAGCTGTTTTTT. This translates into CASSQNRGHTGELFF.

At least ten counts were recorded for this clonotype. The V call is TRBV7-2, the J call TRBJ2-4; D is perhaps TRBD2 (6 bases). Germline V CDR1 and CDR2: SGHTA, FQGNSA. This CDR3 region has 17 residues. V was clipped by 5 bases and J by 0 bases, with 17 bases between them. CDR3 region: CASSPVSLALAKNIQYF. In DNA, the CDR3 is TGTGCCAGCAGCCCCGTTAGCCTAGCGTTAGCCAAAAACATTCAGTACTTC.

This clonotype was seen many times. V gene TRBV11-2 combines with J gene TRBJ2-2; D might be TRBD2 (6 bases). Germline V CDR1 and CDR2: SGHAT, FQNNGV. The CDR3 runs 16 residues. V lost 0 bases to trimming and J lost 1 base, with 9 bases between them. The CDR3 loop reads CASSLEGTLNTGELFF. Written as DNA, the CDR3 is TGTGCCAGCAGCTTAGAGGGGACTTTGAACACCGGGGAGCTGTTTTTT.

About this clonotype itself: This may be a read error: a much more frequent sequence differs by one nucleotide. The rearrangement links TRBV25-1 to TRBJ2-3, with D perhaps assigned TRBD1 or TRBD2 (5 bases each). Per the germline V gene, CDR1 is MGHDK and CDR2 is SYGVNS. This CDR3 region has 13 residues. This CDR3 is CATKRGGADTQCF. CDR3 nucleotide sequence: TGTGCCACCAAGCGTGGGGGTGCAGATACGCAGTGTTTT.

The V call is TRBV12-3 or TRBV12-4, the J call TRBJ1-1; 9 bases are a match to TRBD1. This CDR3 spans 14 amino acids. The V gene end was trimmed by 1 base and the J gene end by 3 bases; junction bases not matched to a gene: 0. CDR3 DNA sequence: TGTGCCAGCAGTTTAGGGGACAGGGACACTGAAGCTTTCTTT. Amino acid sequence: CASSLGDRDTEAFF.

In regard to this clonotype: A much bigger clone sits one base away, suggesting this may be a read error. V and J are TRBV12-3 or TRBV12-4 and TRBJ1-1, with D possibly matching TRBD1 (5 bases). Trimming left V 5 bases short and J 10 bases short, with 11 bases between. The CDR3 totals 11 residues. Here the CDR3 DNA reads TGTGCCAGCAGTCAGGGTCTTAGAGCTTTCTTT. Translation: CASSQGLRAFF.

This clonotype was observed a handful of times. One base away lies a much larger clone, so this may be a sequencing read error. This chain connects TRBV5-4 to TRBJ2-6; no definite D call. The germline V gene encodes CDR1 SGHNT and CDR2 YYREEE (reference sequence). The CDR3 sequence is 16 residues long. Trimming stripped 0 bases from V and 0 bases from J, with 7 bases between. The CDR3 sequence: CASSLDTISGANVLTF. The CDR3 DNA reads TGTGCCAGCAGCTTGGACACGATCTCTGGGGCCAACGTCCTGACTTTC.

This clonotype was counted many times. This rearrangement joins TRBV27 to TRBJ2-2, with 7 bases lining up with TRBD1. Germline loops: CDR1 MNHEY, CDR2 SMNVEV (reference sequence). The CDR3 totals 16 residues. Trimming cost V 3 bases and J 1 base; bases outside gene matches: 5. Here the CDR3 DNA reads TGTGCCAGCAGTTTCGAAGGACAGGTGAACACCGGGGAGCTGTTTTTT. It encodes CASSFEGQVNTGELFF.

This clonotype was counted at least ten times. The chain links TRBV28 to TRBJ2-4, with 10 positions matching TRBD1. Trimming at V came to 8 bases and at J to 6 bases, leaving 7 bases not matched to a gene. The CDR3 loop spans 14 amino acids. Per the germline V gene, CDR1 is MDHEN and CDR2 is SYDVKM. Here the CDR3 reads CASQPGQGTNIQYF. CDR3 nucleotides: TGTGCCAGCCAACCGGGACAGGGGACAAACATTCAGTACTTC.

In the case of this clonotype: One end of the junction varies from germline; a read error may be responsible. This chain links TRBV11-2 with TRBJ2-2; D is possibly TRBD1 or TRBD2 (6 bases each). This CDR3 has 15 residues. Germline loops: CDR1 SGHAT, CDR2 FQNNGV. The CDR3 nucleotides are TGTGCCAGCAGCTTAGTGGGGGGCTACACCGGGGAGCAGTTTTTT. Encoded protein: CASSLVGGYTGEQFF.

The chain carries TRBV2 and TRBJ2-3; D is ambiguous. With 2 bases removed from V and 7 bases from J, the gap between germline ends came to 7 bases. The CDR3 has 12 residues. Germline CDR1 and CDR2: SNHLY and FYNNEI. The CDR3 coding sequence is TGTGCCAGCAGTGAAAGTGCTTATACGCAGTATTTT. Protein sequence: CASSESAYTQYF.